This T cell receptor (beta chain) was profiled in a study of blood T cells in healthy people across ages. Study results and limitations: Lack of knowledge of donor CMV status possibly confounded expanded clonotype changes.

Next came a second PCR, run for about 7 to 12 cycles, which used a sample-barcoded 5' primer along with a J-beta primer mix. Using its own MiXCR run on the 5' RACE reads, TCRdb lists one record per CDR3 protein. The data show 850,000 to 1,000,000 distinct CDR3 sequences, with roughly 43% seen just once and 10% to 15% held by the top ten. CDR1 KGHDR and CDR2 SFDVKD come from the germline V gene. The CDR3 is 14 amino acids. With 3 bases removed from V and 7 bases from J, the gap between germline ends came to 9 bases. Ranging in age from about 6 to 90, the donors were healthy Caucasian individuals from Russia. Each individual donor underwent a draw of approximately 9.8 milliliters of peripheral blood. In the case of this clonotype: The antigen is unknown.

The J gene is TRBJ1-6, the V gene TRBV24-1, with TRBD1 as a possible D gene (6 bases). This receptor was taken from a man aged 30 to 45 in good health. Sequencing was done on a sample of blood. The CDR3 nucleotides read TGTGCCACCAGTGATCCCGGACAGAATTCACCCCTCCACTTT. It yields the protein CATSDPGQNSPLHF.